The clone carrying this T cell receptor beta chain was counted a few times. Its matching antigen is unknown. This entry is derived from a study of shared clonotypes between healthy human individuals. Findings and limits, study-wide: Investigators collected only blood, and repertoires in tissues likely differ.

Trimming cost V 2 bases and J 7 bases; bases outside gene matches: 10. The germline CDR1 and CDR2 sequences are SGDLS and YYNGEE. The CDR3 has 16 residues. Profiled with immunoSEQ multiplex PCR; TCRdb holds only in-frame clones, not every one. The table has more than 500,000 clones, roughly 95% seen once. The sample comprised naive CD4+ T cells sorted from blood. Subset defined: CD45RA+ positively selected. The gene calls are TRBV9 and TRBJ2-2, with 8 bases fitting TRBD2. The TCR sequence derives from a woman aged 25 to 39 in good health. The DNA for the CDR3 is TGTGCCAGCAGCGTTTGGGGACTAGAGTTGGGCGGGGAGCTGTTTTTT. Its protein is CASSVWGLELGGELFF.